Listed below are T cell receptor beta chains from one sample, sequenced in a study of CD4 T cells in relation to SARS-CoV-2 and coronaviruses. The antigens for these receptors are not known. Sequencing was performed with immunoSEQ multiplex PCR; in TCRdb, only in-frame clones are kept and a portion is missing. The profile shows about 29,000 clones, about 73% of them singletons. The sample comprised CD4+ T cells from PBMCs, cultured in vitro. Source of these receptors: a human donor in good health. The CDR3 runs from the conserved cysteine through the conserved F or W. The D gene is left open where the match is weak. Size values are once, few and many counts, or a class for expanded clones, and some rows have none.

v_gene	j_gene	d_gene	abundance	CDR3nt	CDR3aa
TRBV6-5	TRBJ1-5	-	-	TGTGCCAGCAGTTACCGGTACCCCGGTCAGCCCCAGCATTTT	CASSYRYPGQPQHF
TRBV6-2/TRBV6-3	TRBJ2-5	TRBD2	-	TGTGCCAGCAGCCAACTAGCGGGGGGAAAAGAGACCCAGTACTTC	CASSQLAGGKETQYF
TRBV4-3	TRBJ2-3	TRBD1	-	TGCGCCAGCAGCCAAGATGCGACAGGGGGAGATACGCAGTATTTT	CASSQDATGGDTQYF
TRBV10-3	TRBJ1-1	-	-	TGTGCCATCAGTGTGGACCAACGCGCTGAAGCTTTCTTT	CAISVDQRAEAFF
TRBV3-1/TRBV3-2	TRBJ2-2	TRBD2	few	TGTGCCAGCAGCCCCCGGGACTACGGCGGGGAGCTGTTTTTT	CASSPRDYGGELFF
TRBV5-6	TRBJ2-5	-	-	TGTGCCAGCAGCACCCGCGGAGAGACCCAGTACTTC	CASSTRGETQYF
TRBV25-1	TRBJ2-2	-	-	TGTGCCAGCAGTGAAGAGGTACAGTCGAACACCGGGGAGCTGTTTTTT	CASSEEVQSNTGELFF
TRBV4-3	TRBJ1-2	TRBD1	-	TGCGCCAGCAGCCAACGAGGGGGCGATGGCTACACCTTC	CASSQRGGDGYTF
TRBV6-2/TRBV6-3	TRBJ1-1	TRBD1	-	TGTGCCAGCAGCAGCTCCCGACAGGGGAACACTGAAGCTTTCTTT	CASSSSRQGNTEAFF
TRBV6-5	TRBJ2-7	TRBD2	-	TGTGCCAGCAGTTTGGGACTAGCGAGGTACGAGCAGTACTTC	CASSLGLARYEQYF
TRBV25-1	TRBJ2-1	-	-	TGTGCCAGCAGGGATTGGTATGAGCAGTTCTTC	CASRDWYEQFF
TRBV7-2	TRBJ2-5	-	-	TGTGCCAGCAGCCCCCAACGGGGGGCGCGACAAGAGACCCAGTACTTC	CASSPQRGARQETQYF
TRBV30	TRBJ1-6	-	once	TGTGCCTGGAGGGGCGCAATCGGCGCACCCCTCCACTTT	CAWRGAIGAPLHF
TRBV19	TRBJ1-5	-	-	TGTGCCAGTACCCAAGCTAGGGGAGGAGGCAATCAGCCCCAGCATTTT	CASTQARGGGNQPQHF
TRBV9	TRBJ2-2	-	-	TGTGCCAGCAGCGACCAACCCATCTCGGGAAACACCGGGGAGCTGTTTTTT	CASSDQPISGNTGELFF
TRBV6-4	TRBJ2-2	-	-	TGTGCCAGCAGTATCTCGGGCCTCACCGGGGAGCTGTTTTTT	CASSISGLTGELFF
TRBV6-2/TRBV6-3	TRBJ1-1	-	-	TGTGCCAGCAGTTACTCCCGACAGATTGAAGCTTTCTTT	CASSYSRQIEAFF
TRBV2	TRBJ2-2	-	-	TGTGCCAGCAGGATGGACGGGTACACCGGGGAGCTGTTTTTT	CASRMDGYTGELFF
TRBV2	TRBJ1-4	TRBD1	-	TGTGCCAGCAGCGCTTACGGGACAGGGGTCTTTAATGAAAAACTGTTTTTT	CASSAYGTGVFNEKLFF
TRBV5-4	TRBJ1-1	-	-	TGTGCCAGCAGCTTGATAGGGATGGGCACTGAAGCTTTCTTT	CASSLIGMGTEAFF
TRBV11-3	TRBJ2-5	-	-	TGTGCCAGCAGCTTGGGCCTGGGGGGGCACGAGACCCAGTACTTC	CASSLGLGGHETQYF
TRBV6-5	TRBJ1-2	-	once	TGTGCCAGCAGCAGGACCGCTTATGGCTACACCTTC	CASSRTAYGYTF
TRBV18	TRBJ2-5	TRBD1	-	TGTGCCAGCTCACCACGGACAGGCGGAGAGACCCAGTACTTC	CASSPRTGGETQYF
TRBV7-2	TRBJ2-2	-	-	TGTGCCAGCAGCTTACACCCGGGACTGCTGACCGGGGAGCTGTTTTTT	CASSLHPGLLTGELFF
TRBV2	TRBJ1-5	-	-	TGTGCCAGCACCTTAGGGTCGGGCAATCAGCCCCAGCATTTT	CASTLGSGNQPQHF
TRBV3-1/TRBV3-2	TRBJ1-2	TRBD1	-	TGTGCCAGCAGCCAAGATCGCCCTCCGGACAGGGCGGATGGCTACACCTTC	CASSQDRPPDRADGYTF
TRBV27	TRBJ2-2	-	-	TGTGCCAGCAGTTTTGTGGGCGCCGGGAACACCGGGGAGCTGTTTTTT	CASSFVGAGNTGELFF
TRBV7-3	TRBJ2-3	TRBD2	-	TGTGCCAGCAGCTCCCAACCCGGGAGGCGTGGCACAGATACGCAGTATTTT	CASSSQPGRRGTDTQYF
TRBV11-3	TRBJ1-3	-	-	TGTGCCAGCAGCTTTGGCAGGGGCCCTGTTTATTTT	CASSFGRGPVYF
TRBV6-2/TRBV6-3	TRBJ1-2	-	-	TGTGCCAGCAGTCCCGGGAACTATGGCTACACCTTC	CASSPGNYGYTF
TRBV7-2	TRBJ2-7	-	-	TGTGCCAGCAGCTTAGAATGGGGGTACGAGCAGTACTTC	CASSLEWGYEQYF
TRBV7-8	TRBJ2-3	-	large	TGTGCCAGCAGCCGAGCGGCTGATACGCAGTATTTT	CASSRAADTQYF
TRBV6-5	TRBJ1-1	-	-	TGTGCCACGCGACAGGCCGCCGGGGACACTGAAGCTTTCTTT	CATRQAAGDTEAFF
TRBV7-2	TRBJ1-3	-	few	TGTGCCAGCGGGAATAGGCAGGGAGGAAACACCATATATTTT	CASGNRQGGNTIYF
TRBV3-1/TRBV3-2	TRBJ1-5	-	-	TGTGCCAGCCGGGGTCCTTATAGCAATCAGCCCCAGCATTTT	CASRGPYSNQPQHF
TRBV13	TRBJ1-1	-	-	TGTGCCAGCAGCCCCACACAGGGAGGCATCACTGAAGCTTTCTTT	CASSPTQGGITEAFF
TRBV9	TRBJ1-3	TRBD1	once	TGTGCCAGCAGCCTCCCCGGGACAGTCTCTGGAAACACCATATATTTT	CASSLPGTVSGNTIYF
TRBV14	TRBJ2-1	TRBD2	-	TGTGCCAGCAGCCAAGCGGGAGCGGGAGGGCAGTTCTTC	CASSQAGAGGQFF
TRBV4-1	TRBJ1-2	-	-	TGCGCCAGCAGCCAAAATTCTCAGGCGGCTGTTGGCTACACCTTC	CASSQNSQAAVGYTF
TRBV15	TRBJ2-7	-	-	TGTGCCACCAGCAGAGTGGACAACCCTGCCGGGCAGTACTTC	CATSRVDNPAGQYF
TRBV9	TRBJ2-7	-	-	TGTGCCAGCAGCCGGGAACAGGGGAGGAACGAGCAGTACTTC	CASSREQGRNEQYF
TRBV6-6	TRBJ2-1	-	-	TGTGCCAGCAGCTACGACGGTGGCAATGAGCAGTTCTTC	CASSYDGGNEQFF
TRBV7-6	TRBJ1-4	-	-	TGTGCCAGCAGCTTACGCCCGGAAAAACTGTTTTTT	CASSLRPEKLFF
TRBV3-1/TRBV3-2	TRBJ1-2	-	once	TGTGCCAGCAGCCAAGATGCGGACAGAGGTGGCTACACCTTC	CASSQDADRGGYTF
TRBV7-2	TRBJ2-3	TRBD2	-	TGTGCCAGCAGCTTTGAGCGGGGGGGGAAGACAGATACGCAGTATTTT	CASSFERGGKTDTQYF
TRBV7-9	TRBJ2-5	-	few	TGTGCCAGCAGCTTAGCGCTCATGTCGTTGAGGGAGACCCAGTACTTC	CASSLALMSLRETQYF
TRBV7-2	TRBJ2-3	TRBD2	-	TGTGCCAGCAGTTCAGCGGGAACAATCACAGATACGCAGTATTTT	CASSSAGTITDTQYF
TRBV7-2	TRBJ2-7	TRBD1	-	TGTGCCAGCAGCTCGGCCGGGACAGGGACCTACGAGCAGTACTTC	CASSSAGTGTYEQYF
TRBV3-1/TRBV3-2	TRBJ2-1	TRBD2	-	TGTGCCAGCAGCCAAGTGCTAGCGGCCCCTCGTAGCTCCTACAATGAGCAGTTCTTC	CASSQVLAAPRSSYNEQFF
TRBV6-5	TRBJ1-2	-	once	TGTGTCCCCCCGGTGACGGCCGTTCGGGGCTACACCTTC	CVPPVTAVRGYTF
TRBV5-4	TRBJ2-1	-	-	TGTGCCAGCAGCTCACGTCTCGGAGGCAATGAGCAGTTCTTC	CASSSRLGGNEQFF
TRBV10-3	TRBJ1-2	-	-	TGTGCCATCAGTGAGCGGGAACCCCCCCTGTATGGCTACACCTTC	CAISEREPPLYGYTF
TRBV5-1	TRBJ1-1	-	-	TGCGCCAGCAGCTTCACAGGGACTGAAGCTTTCTTT	CASSFTGTEAFF
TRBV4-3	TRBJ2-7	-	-	TGCGCCAGCAGCCAAGATGCCAGGGCGTACGAGCAGTACTTC	CASSQDARAYEQYF
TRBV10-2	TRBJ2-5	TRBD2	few	TGCGCCAGCAGAGCTCGACTAGCGGGGGGTGGGGAGACCCAGTACTTC	CASRARLAGGGETQYF